The subject of this entry is one TCR beta chain. Its antigen remains undetermined. No quality values exist for individual bases; no much larger clone is one base distant. Taken from the germline V gene (reference sequence), the CDR1 and CDR2 loops are SEHNR and FQNEAQ. From the cysteine through the phenylalanine, the CDR3 covers 15 amino acids. Only CDR3 DNA is held: 45 bases, read in frame from base 1. A distance of 11 bases separates the germline ends of V and J, which lose 1 base and 2 bases respectively. TCRbeta CDR3 regions were amplified from genomic DNA by means of the immunoSEQ Assay, a bias-controlled multiplex PCR. In the original analysis: Within the assay, amplification of reference gene primers was used to estimate how many nucleated cells each sample contained. To quantify the absolute abundance of each unique TCRbeta CDR3 rearrangement, sequence reads were collapsed and filtered. For each sample, productive Simpson clonality was calculated as the square root of Simpson's diversity index across productive rearrangements. Not all clones reach the TCRdb copy of this immuneACCESS table, which keeps in-frame sequences only. Checked studies attribute under half of the gap to unresolved V genes and leave the rest unexplained. V and J calls and clone size are given by that table; D and trimming were obtained from the DNA. This sample gives around 300,000 clones in total; 85% to 90% of them show up just once. About 2.2% of the sample comes from the top ten.

Enrolling through a virtual design, the prospective study's participants ranged in age from roughly 18 to 100 years and lived across roughly 24 United States geographic areas. In the prospective study, participants were assigned to cohorts based on the clinical history participants reported in a screening survey and a study questionnaire. Recovered participants in ImmuneRACE Cohort 3 were defined as having two consecutive negative NP/OP PCR tests, clearance from a healthcare professional, or resolution of symptoms. In the prospective study, mobile phlebotomists collected whole blood, serum and a nasopharyngeal or oropharyngeal swab from each participant. Participants in the prospective study had the option to provide additional blood draws and questionnaires over an approximately 2-month period. Blood samples from the prospective study were shipped frozen or at room temperature prior to DNA extraction.

The sample belongs to a study of blood T cell repertoires in COVID-19 (dated by TCRdb to about 2020). The study in broad terms: The collaborator samples originated in the United States, Italy and Spain and spanned the acute and convalescent phases of COVID-19. Nearly every sample came with metadata listing a de-identified subject ID, COVID-19 status, age in years and sex. Subjects who had been exposed to COVID-19, were actively infected with it, or had recovered from it provided the deeply sampled blood TCRbeta repertoires that made up the dataset. Samples were obtained from the ongoing ImmuneRACE study (first 160 participants) and from 1,254 subjects provided by 6 global collaborators. Where available, HLA class I and class II types were taken from metadata supplied by the sample provider and were not determined by assay-based typing. The material from the prospective study consisted of cDNA or gDNA derived from T cells, B-cell-depleted T cells, or PBMCs. The repertoires were released in a freely available public database intended as a resource for research on the immune response to SARS-CoV-2.

Here is what the overall study found, with its caveats: Clinical and demographic metadata were provided uncurated, with the amount varying by source and participant.

The specimen was PBMCs or T cells enriched from blood (not recorded which). This sequence uses TRBV7-9 and TRBJ1-2, with the D gene not clear enough to name. This receptor was obtained from a woman between 18 and 29 years old who had recovered from COVID-19. The CDR3 reads as follows: CASSLVPERNYGYTF. The nucleotides read TGTGCCAGCAGCTTAGTACCGGAGCGGAACTATGGCTACACCTTC.